One sample yielded the 23 T cell receptor beta chains listed below, sequenced in a study of identical twins. In TCRdb, the 5' RACE reads were re-called with MiXCR into one record per CDR3 protein. This sample yields around 490,000 distinct CDR3 sequences, of which approximately 20% are seen a single time; approximately 0.49% belongs to the top ten. The sample also formed part of further work on yellow fever vaccine responses in identical twins.

Sequencing was carried out using CD4+ T cells sorted from blood. The origin of the receptors is a woman in her late teens or twenties in good health.

This clonotype was observed a few times. The rearrangement joins TRBV9 to TRBJ2-2; D call uncertain. Germline CDR1 SGDLS, CDR2 YYNGEE. The CDR3 loop spans 16 amino acids. Deletions cut 4 bases from V and 5 bases from J, with 18 bases between. This CDR3 is CASSPQTRLGTGELFF. The CDR3 DNA reads as TGTGCCAGCAGCCCCCAGACCCGGTTGGGGACCGGGGAGCTGTTTTTT.

This sequence joins TRBV5-1 and TRBJ1-2; tentative D call: TRBD1 (5 bases). The CDR3 runs to 16 residues. Germline V gene lookup returns CDR1 SGHRS and CDR2 YFSETQ. V shed 0 bases and J shed 1 base, with 13 bases lying between them. The CDR3 loop is CASSLEWGRNNYGYTF. In nucleotides, the CDR3 is TGCGCCAGCAGCTTGGAGTGGGGCAGAAATAACTATGGCTACACCTTC.

V usage is TRBV11-2 and J usage is TRBJ2-7; D possibly corresponds to TRBD2 (5 bases). V gave up 4 bases and J gave up 4 bases, with 17 bases separating them. CDR1 is SGHAT and CDR2 is FQNNGV in the germline V gene. CDR3 length: 15 residues. The CDR3 DNA reads TGTGCCAGCAGCTGGAGTTTGGGGAGAGAGTACGAGCAGTACTTC. It is translated as CASSWSLGREYEQYF.

The V and J genes are TRBV5-1 and TRBJ1-1; D remains ambiguous. Germline CDR1 is SGHRS and CDR2 is YFSETQ. This CDR3 spans 12 amino acids. The V and J ends lost 3 bases and 6 bases respectively, with 9 bases between them. CDR3 sequence reads: CASSSAQAEAFF. Written as DNA, the CDR3 is TGCGCCAGCAGCTCCGCTCAGGCTGAAGCTTTCTTT.

The rearrangement joins TRBV24-1 to TRBJ2-2; weak D call: TRBD2 (5 bases). Germline assignment: CDR1 KGHDR and CDR2 SFDVKD. Trimming pared 3 bases from V and 10 bases from J, leaving 14 bases between. This CDR3 comprises 14 residues. The chain's CDR3 is CATSDPSGSPELFF. CDR3 nucleotides: TGTGCCACCAGTGATCCCAGCGGCAGCCCGGAGCTGTTTTTT.

This clonotype appeared a few times. This chain uses TRBV20-1 with TRBJ2-2, with D hard to call. V was shortened by 0 bases and J by 3 bases, with 11 bases between the two germline ends. Germline V lookup: CDR1 DFQATT, CDR2 SNEGSKA (reference sequence). The CDR3 loop spans 15 amino acids. The CDR3 here is CSARDITVHTGELFF. CDR3 sequence (DNA): TGCAGTGCTAGAGATATTACAGTTCACACCGGGGAGCTGTTTTTT.

The chain links TRBV18 to TRBJ2-3, with TRBD2 matching 8 bases. V lost 6 bases, J lost 2 bases, and 4 bases stayed unmatched. This CDR3 contains 14 residues. Germline V gene data show CDR1 as KGHSH and CDR2 as LQKENI. CDR3 residues: CASSHSGVTDTQYF. Written as DNA, the CDR3 is TGTGCCAGCTCCCATAGCGGGGTCACAGATACGCAGTATTTT.

In this sample, this clonotype turned up a few times. Germline and junction disagree at one end, which may indicate a read error. The CDR3 sequence is CASSQEKLAGGLSF. The DNA of the CDR3 is TGTGCCAGCAGCCAAGAGAAACTAGCGGGAGGCCTGTCCTTC. The V gene is TRBV4-2, the J gene TRBJ2-1; 12 nucleotides line up with TRBD2. The CDR3 has 14 amino acids. Germline lookup yields CDR1 LGHNA and CDR2 YNFKEQ.

There are a few counts of this clonotype. The chain recombines TRBV3-1 with TRBJ2-7; TRBD2 matches at 7 bases. The CDR3 has 15 amino acids. Trimming at V came to 1 base and at J to 2 bases, leaving 5 bases not matched to a gene. CDR1 is LGHDT, CDR2 YNNKEL, per germline (reference sequence). The CDR3 sequence: CASSQAGGDPYEQYF. CDR3 bases: TGTGCCAGCAGCCAAGCGGGGGGAGACCCCTACGAGCAGTACTTC.

The V gene is TRBV5-1, the J gene TRBJ2-3; D unclear. Trimming left V 4 bases short and J 10 bases short, with 13 bases between. The CDR3 totals 12 residues. Per germline, CDR1 SGHRS and CDR2 YFSETQ. DNA of the CDR3: TGCGCCAGCAGCCCTACCGAAGCTCCGCAGTATTTT. Protein product: CASSPTEAPQYF.

CDR3 DNA: TGTGCCAGCAGCCAGGGGACAGCCATAACTCAAGAGACCCAGTACTTC. Translation gives CASSQGTAITQETQYF. The chain employs TRBV3-1 and TRBJ2-5, with 7 bases fitting TRBD1. The CDR3 spans 16 residues. Germline V lookup: CDR1 LGHDT, CDR2 YNNKEL (reference sequence). Trimming took 3 bases from V and 2 from J; bases not matched to a gene: 9.

Only a few counts were recorded for this clonotype. The chain links TRBV6-1 to TRBJ2-7; D might be TRBD2 (6 bases). Trimming cost V 6 bases and J 3 bases, with 18 bases left between them. CDR1 MNHNS and CDR2 SASEGT come from the germline V gene. The CDR3 consists of 15 residues. Here the CDR3 DNA reads TGTGCCAGCAGCCCCCTTGGAGGGTCCTACTACGAGCAGTACTTC. Protein: CASSPLGGSYYEQYF.

This clonotype was detected only a few times. An end of the junction differs from the germline gene, which may be a read error. The chain links TRBV15 to TRBJ2-5; D ambiguous. The CDR3 spans 12 residues. Per the germline V gene, CDR1 is LNHNV and CDR2 is YYDKDF (reference sequence). Here the CDR3 reads CATSRDLRPPGF. For the CDR3, the DNA is TGTGCCACCAGCAGAGATTTGAGGCCCCCGGGTTTC.

V is TRBV28 and J is TRBJ1-6; 9 bases line up with TRBD1. This CDR3 is built from 14 residues. Trimming at V came to 5 bases and at J to 9 bases, leaving 5 bases not matched to a gene. Germline-derived CDR1 and CDR2 are MDHEN and SYDVKM. In DNA form, the CDR3 reads TGTGCCAGCAGTCCGGGACAGGGCGCTTCACCCCTCCACTTT. Translating it yields CASSPGQGASPLHF.

The table lists this clonotype with many counts. The V call is TRBV20-1, the J call TRBJ2-1, with a weak D call TRBD1 (6 bases). Trimming took off 4 bases at V and 6 bases at J, with 16 bases between the two ends. This CDR3 region has 14 residues. Germline V CDR1 and CDR2: DFQATT, SNEGSKA (reference sequence). This CDR3 is CSANGTPLSNEQFF. The DNA for the CDR3 is TGCAGTGCTAATGGGACACCCCTCAGCAATGAGCAGTTCTTC.

This clonotype was seen a handful of times. J is TRBJ1-1 and V is TRBV6-2 or TRBV6-3; no clear D gene. This CDR3 region has 17 residues. Germline-derived CDR1 and CDR2 are MNHEY and SVGEGT. V was cut by 0 bases and J by 2 bases, with 16 bases left in between. CDR3 in DNA: TGTGCCAGCAGTTACTCAACGGGGAGGGCAGGCAACACTGAAGCTTTCTTT. As protein: CASSYSTGRAGNTEAFF.

This clonotype has more than one count but fewer than ten. This chain joins TRBV15 and TRBJ2-7; 9 nucleotides align to TRBD1. Unmatched junction bases numbered 5, after V lost 1 base and J lost 4 bases. From germline, CDR1 is LNHNV and CDR2 YYDKDF (reference sequence). The CDR3 is made up of 15 amino acids. The CDR3 loop is CATSRGRDRVYEQYF. CDR3 nucleotides: TGTGCCACCAGCAGAGGACGGGACAGGGTATACGAGCAGTACTTC.

This clonotype was found a few times. This chain's CDR3 is CASRPRGSGETQYF. In nucleotides, the CDR3 is TGTGCCAGCAGACCTCGGGGCTCAGGGGAGACCCAGTACTTC. V is TRBV6-1 and J is TRBJ2-5, with D perhaps assigned TRBD1 or TRBD2 (5 bases each). Trimming shortened V by 6 bases and J by 5 bases, and 16 bases separated the two germline ends. The germline V gene encodes CDR1 MNHNS and CDR2 SASEGT. The CDR3 has 14 residues.

This clonotype was seen a few times. This chain joins TRBV4-2 and TRBJ2-7; TRBD1 matches 9 bases. V lost 2 bases to trimming and J lost 10 bases; unmatched junction nucleotides: 9. Germline loops: CDR1 LGHNA, CDR2 YNFKEQ. There are 14 residues in the CDR3. The CDR3 nucleotides are TGTGCCAGCAGCCAATCTCCGGGACAGGGAACTCAGTACTTC. Protein product: CASSQSPGQGTQYF.

This sequence joins TRBV10-3 and TRBJ2-7, with unresolved D. Trimming took off 6 bases at V and 4 bases at J, with 10 bases between the two ends. CDR1 ENHRY and CDR2 SYGVKD come from the germline V gene. There are 12 residues in the CDR3. CDR3 nucleotides: TGTGCCATCAGGAACTACACTTACGAGCAGTACTTC. Amino acids: CAIRNYTYEQYF.

This chain joins TRBV5-1 and TRBJ2-1; 11 bases line up with TRBD2. The V gene end was trimmed by 0 bases and the J gene end by 5 bases; junction bases not matched to a gene: 4. The CDR3 totals 16 residues. In germline, CDR1 is SGHRS, CDR2 YFSETQ. CDR3 amino acids: CASSLGTSGLHNEQFF. The CDR3 DNA reads TGCGCCAGCAGCTTGGGGACTAGCGGGCTTCACAATGAGCAGTTCTTC.

The rearrangement uses TRBV4-1 and TRBJ2-2; D might be TRBD2 (5 bases). The CDR3 has 15 residues. The germline V gene has CDR1 MGHRA and CDR2 YSYEKL. Trimming removed 0 bases at V and 5 bases at J, with 10 bases between. CDR3 coding DNA: TGCGCCAGCAGCCAAGAAGGCGGGTGGACCGGGGAGCTGTTTTTT. Translating it yields CASSQEGGWTGELFF.

The J gene is TRBJ1-5, the V gene TRBV24-1; D is undetermined. There are 14 residues in the CDR3. V lost 1 base, J lost 4 bases, and 7 bases lay in between. CDR1 KGHDR and CDR2 SFDVKD come from the germline V gene. The CDR3 sequence is CATSDFTGNQPQHF. CDR3 nucleotides: TGTGCCACCAGTGATTTTACGGGGAATCAGCCCCAGCATTTT.